This T cell receptor beta chain comes out of a study of T cells and copy number aberrations in small-cell lung cancer. The study's findings and limits: Sequencing artifacts are a known risk, since all specimens were formalin-fixed paraffin-embedded.

Data came from immunoSEQ multiplex PCR; TCRdb stores just in-frame clones and leaves some out. The sample holds about 7,500 clones, approximately 80% seen once. Germline values: CDR1 LNHDA, CDR2 SQIVND (reference sequence). The CDR3 extends over 11 amino acids. Every patient either smoked or had heavy second-hand smoke exposure. To note about this clone: Its target is unknown.

The V gene is TRBV19, the J gene TRBJ2-3, with 7 bases fitting TRBD1. The source is a woman in her forties or fifties with small cell lung cancer. The sequenced material came from normal tissue next to the tumor. CDR3 nucleotides: TGTAGCTTCAGGGGGACAGATACGCAGTATTTT. Translated, it gives CSFRGTDTQYF.